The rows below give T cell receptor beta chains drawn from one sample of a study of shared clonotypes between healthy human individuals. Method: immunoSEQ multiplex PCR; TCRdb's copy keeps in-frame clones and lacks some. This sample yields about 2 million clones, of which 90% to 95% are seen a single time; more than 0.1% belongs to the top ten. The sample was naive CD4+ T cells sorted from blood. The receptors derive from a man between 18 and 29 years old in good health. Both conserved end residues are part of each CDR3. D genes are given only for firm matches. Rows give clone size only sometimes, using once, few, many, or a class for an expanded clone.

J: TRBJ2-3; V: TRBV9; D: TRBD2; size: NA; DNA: TGTGCCAGCAGCGTAGACGGGGGGACTAGCACAGATACGCAGTATTTT; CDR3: CASSVDGGTSTDTQYF
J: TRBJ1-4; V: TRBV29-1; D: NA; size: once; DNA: TGCAGCGTTGCTCTATGGGGCGCAGCTGAAAAACTGTTTTTT; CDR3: CSVALWGAAEKLFF
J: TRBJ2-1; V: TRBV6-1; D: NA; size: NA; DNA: TGTGCCAGCAGTGAAGGGGCAGGTCCACCAATCAATGAGCAGTTCTTC; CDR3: CASSEGAGPPINEQFF
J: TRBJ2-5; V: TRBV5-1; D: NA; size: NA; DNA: TGCGCCAGCAGCTTAGAAAGGGACCAAGAGACCCAGTACTTC; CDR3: CASSLERDQETQYF
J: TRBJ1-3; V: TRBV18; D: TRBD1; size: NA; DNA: TGTGCCAGCTCACCAAGCGGGACAGAAGGAAACACCATATATTTT; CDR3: CASSPSGTEGNTIYF
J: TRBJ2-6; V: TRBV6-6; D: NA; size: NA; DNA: TGTGCCAGCAGTCCTAGGGGTGGTGGGGCCAACGTCCTGACTTTC; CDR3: CASSPRGGGANVLTF
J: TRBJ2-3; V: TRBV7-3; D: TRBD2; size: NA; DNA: TGTGCCAGCAGCTTTAGCGGGGGCTTCCCTAGCACAGATACGCAGTATTTT; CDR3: CASSFSGGFPSTDTQYF
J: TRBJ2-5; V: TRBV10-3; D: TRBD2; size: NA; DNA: TGTGCCATCAGTGAGTCAGCGGGAGGAGAGACCCAGTACTTC; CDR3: CAISESAGGETQYF
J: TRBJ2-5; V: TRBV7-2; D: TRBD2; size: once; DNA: TGTGCCAGCAGCTTAGGTTTACTAGCGGGAAACCAAGAGACCCAGTACTTC; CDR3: CASSLGLLAGNQETQYF
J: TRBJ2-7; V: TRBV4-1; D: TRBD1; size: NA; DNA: TGCGCCAGCAGCCAAGTTTCGGGACAGGGGGCAGTGAAGCAGTACTTC; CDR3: CASSQVSGQGAVKQYF
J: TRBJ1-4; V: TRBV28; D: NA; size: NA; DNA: TGTGCCAGCAGTTTGCGGGGGGTAAATGAAAAACTGTTTTTT; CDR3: CASSLRGVNEKLFF
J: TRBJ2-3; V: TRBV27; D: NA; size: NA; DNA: TGTGCCAGCAGTGCCAGGGGCACTAGCACAGATACGCAGTATTTT; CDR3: CASSARGTSTDTQYF
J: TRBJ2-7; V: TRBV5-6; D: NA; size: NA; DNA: TGTGCCAGCAGCTCCGGCAGGGCCTACGAGCAGTACTTC; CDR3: CASSSGRAYEQYF
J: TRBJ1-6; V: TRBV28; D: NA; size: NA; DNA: TGTGCCAGCAGTTCCCGAGACCGGAAAGGAACCAATTCACCCCTCCACTTT; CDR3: CASSSRDRKGTNSPLHF
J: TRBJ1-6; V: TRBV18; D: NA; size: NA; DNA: TGTGCCAGCTCACCCCTACAGGGATCGGAGTCCTATAATTCACCCCTCCACTTT; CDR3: CASSPLQGSESYNSPLHF
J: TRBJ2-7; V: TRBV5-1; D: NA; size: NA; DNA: TGCGCCAGCAGCTTCCGGGCCGAGACCTACGAGCAGTACTTC; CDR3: CASSFRAETYEQYF
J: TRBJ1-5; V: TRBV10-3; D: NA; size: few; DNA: TGTGCCATCACGAACGAACCCAATCAGCCCCAGCATTTT; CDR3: CAITNEPNQPQHF
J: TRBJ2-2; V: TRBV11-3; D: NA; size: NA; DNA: TGTGCCAGCAGCTTTGATCGAGGGACCGGGGAGCTGTTTTTT; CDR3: CASSFDRGTGELFF
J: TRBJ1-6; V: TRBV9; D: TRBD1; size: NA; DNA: TGTGCCAGCAGCCCAGGGGGTATTAAGTCTTCACCCCTCCACTTT; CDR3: CASSPGGIKSSPLHF
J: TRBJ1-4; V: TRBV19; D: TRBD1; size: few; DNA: TGTGCCAGTAGAGCAAAGACAGGGGATGATGAAAAACTGTTTTTT; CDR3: CASRAKTGDDEKLFF
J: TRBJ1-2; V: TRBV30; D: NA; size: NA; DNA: TGTGCCTGGAGTGTACGGGTATCGACCGGATATGGCTACACCTTC; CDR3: CAWSVRVSTGYGYTF
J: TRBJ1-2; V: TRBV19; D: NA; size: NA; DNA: TGTGCCAGTAGTATAACGCAGACCAACTATGGCTACACCTTC; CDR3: CASSITQTNYGYTF
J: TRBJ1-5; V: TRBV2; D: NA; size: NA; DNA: TGTGCCAGCGGGGGAGTCGGGTATAGCAATCAGCCCCAGCATTTT; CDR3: CASGGVGYSNQPQHF
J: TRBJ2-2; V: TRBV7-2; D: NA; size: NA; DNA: TGTGCCAGCAGCTCTTACAACAGCGGGGAGCTGTTTTTT; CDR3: CASSSYNSGELFF
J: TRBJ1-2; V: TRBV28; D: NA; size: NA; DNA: TGTGCCAGCACTCGGACGCCAGGGGCCTATGGCTACACCTTC; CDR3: CASTRTPGAYGYTF
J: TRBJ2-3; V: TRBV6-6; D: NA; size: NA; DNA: TGTGCCAGCAGATCCGGGACTGGTGAATCAGATACGCAGTATTTT; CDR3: CASRSGTGESDTQYF
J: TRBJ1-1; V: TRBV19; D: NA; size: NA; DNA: TGTGCCAGTAGAGAAGGCAGCTTAAACACTGAAGCTTTCTTT; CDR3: CASREGSLNTEAFF
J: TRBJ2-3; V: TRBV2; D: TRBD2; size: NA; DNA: TGTGCCAGCAGTCCTTTAGCGGGGGGGCCAGCGGATACGCAGTATTTT; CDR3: CASSPLAGGPADTQYF
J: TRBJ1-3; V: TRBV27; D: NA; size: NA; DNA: TGTGCCAGCAGTTTTCGAGGCCCCGGAAACACCATATATTTT; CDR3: CASSFRGPGNTIYF
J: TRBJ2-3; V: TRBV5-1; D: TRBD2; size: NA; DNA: TGCGCCAGCAGCCGACTAGCGGGAGGCACAGATACGCAGTATTTT; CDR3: CASSRLAGGTDTQYF
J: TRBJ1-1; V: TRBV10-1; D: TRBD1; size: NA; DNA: TGCGCCAGCCAACAGGGGGCAGACACTGAAGCTTTCTTT; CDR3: CASQQGADTEAFF
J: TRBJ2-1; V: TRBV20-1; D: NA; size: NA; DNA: TGCAGTGCTAGTTATGAGCAGTTCTTC; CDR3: CSASYEQFF
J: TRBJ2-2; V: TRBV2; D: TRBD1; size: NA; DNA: TGTGCCAGCTCGAGGACAGGGGGCTATCGCGCCGGGGAGCTGTTTTTT; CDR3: CASSRTGGYRAGELFF
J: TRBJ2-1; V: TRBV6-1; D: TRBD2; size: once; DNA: TGTGCCAGCAGTGAAGCGCTAGCGGGCTCCTACAATGAGCAGTTCTTC; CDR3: CASSEALAGSYNEQFF
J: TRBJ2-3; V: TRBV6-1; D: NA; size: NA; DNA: TGTGCCAGCAATAGTAATACGCAGTATTTT; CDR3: CASNSNTQYF
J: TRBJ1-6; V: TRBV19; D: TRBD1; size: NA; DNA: TGTGCCAGTAGTACCCGACAGGGGAATTCACCCCTCCACTTT; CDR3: CASSTRQGNSPLHF
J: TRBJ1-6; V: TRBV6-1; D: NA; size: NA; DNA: TGTGCCAGCAGTGAAGTGTGGAGCTCCTATAATTCACCCCTCCACTTT; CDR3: CASSEVWSSYNSPLHF
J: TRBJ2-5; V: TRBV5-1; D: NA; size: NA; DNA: TGCGCCAGCAGCCCATTGAGCGGACTCGGGGAGACCCAGTACTTC; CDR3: CASSPLSGLGETQYF
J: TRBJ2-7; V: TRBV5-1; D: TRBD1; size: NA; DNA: TGCGCCAGCAGCTTGGAGGACAGGGGATTCTTCAACGAGCAGTACTTC; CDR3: CASSLEDRGFFNEQYF
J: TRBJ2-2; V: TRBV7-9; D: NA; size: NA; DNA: TGTGCCAGCAGCCTCGCAGGGTTTACCGGGGAGCTGTTTTTT; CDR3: CASSLAGFTGELFF
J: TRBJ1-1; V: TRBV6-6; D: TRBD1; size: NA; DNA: TGTGCCAGCAGTTCCCCGGGACAGGGTAGTTCGGCTTTCTTT; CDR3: CASSSPGQGSSAFF
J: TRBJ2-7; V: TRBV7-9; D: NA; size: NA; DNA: TGTGCCAGCAGCTTGGAGGGTTTCGAGCAGTACTTC; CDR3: CASSLEGFEQYF
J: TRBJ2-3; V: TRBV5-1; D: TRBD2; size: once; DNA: TGCGCCAGCAGCTTGTCGGAGCTAGCGGGGTTTTCAGATACGCAGTATTTT; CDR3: CASSLSELAGFSDTQYF
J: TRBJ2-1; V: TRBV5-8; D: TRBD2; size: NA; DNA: TGTGCCAGCAGCTGGGGAGGACTAGCGGGATATGATGAGCAGTTCTTC; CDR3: CASSWGGLAGYDEQFF
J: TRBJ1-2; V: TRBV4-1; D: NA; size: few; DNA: TGCGCCAGCAGCCAATCACAGGGTAACTATGGCTACACCTTC; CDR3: CASSQSQGNYGYTF
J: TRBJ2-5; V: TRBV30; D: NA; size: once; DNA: TGTGCCTGGAGTCCGCGAGAGACCCAGTACTTC; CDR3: CAWSPRETQYF
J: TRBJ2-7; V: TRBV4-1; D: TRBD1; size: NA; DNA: TGCGCCAGCAGCCAAGATCGTATCACAGGGGGATCCTACGAGCAGTACTTC; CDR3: CASSQDRITGGSYEQYF
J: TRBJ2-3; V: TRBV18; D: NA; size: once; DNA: TGTGCCAGCTCTCAATCTACAGCAGATACGCAGTATTTT; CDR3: CASSQSTADTQYF
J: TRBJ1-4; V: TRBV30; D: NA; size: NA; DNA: TGTGCCTGGAGTGTAGGTCCTGCAACTAATGAAAAACTGTTTTTT; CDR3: CAWSVGPATNEKLFF
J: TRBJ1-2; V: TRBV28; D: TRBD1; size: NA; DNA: TGTGCCAGCAGTACACAGGGGCAGGTCTATGGCTACACCTTC; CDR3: CASSTQGQVYGYTF
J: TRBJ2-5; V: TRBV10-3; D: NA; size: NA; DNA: TGTGCCATCAGTGGACTAGATCTAGAGACCCAGTACTTC; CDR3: CAISGLDLETQYF